The 25 T cell receptor beta chains below all came from one sample that was sequenced in a study of cytomegalovirus exposure and HLA in healthy donors. The primer mix had 60 Vbeta and 13 Jbeta primers. The repertoire was sequenced with immunoSEQ multiplex PCR; TCRdb's copy has only in-frame clones and lacks some. The sample has about 94,000 clones, 81% seen once. The specimen was PBMCs. The receptors were sampled from a human donor in good health.

The chain is built from TRBV9 and TRBJ2-3; D may be TRBD2 (6 bases). The CDR3 is 18 residues long. Germline assignment: CDR1 SGDLS and CDR2 YYNGEE. V shed 4 bases and J shed 3 bases, with 24 bases lying between them. The chain's CDR3 is CASSLPRDFTTGTDTQYF. For the CDR3, the DNA is TGTGCCAGCAGCTTACCGAGGGACTTTACAACCGGGACAGATACGCAGTATTTT.

This clone is a singleton in its sample. The chain combines TRBV2 with TRBJ1-2; D unresolved. Germline CDR1 and CDR2: SNHLY and FYNNEI. Deletions cut 3 bases from V and 6 bases from J, with 14 bases between. The CDR3 consists of 14 residues. The CDR3 loop is CASSERAGGNGYTF. DNA for the CDR3: TGTGCCAGCAGTGAGAGGGCAGGAGGGAATGGCTACACCTTC.

The chain couples TRBV6-6 to TRBJ2-3, with 8 positions matching TRBD2. The CDR3 runs to 15 residues. Germline-derived CDR1 and CDR2 are MNHNY and SVGAGI (reference sequence). Germline trimming cut 6 bases from V and 4 bases from J; bases unmatched to any gene: 9. The CDR3 bases are TGTGCCAGCAGAAGAAGCGGGGGTGGGGCAGATACGCAGTATTTT. This sequence encodes CASRRSGGGADTQYF.

The chain employs TRBV7-9 and TRBJ1-1; 7 bases fit TRBD1. CDR3 length equals 17 residues. V lost 4 bases and J lost 5; bases outside the gene matches: 16. Germline assignment: CDR1 SEHNR and CDR2 FQNEAQ (reference sequence). The CDR3 DNA sequence: TGTGCCAGCAGCTGGCCTACAACAGGGGCGAGGTGGACTGAAGCTTTCTTT. This translates into CASSWPTTGARWTEAFF.

V is TRBV29-1 and J is TRBJ2-2, with D possibly matching TRBD2 (7 bases). CDR3 length: 15 residues. From germline, CDR1 is SQVTM and CDR2 ANQGSEA. V was shortened by 3 bases and J by 4 bases, with 15 bases between the two germline ends. The CDR3 DNA reads as TGCAGCGTTGATCCGGGGGGCATTGGCACCGGGGAGCTGTTTTTT. This translates into CSVDPGGIGTGELFF.

This clone has just a few counts. J is TRBJ2-7 and V is TRBV5-5; 9 bases align to TRBD1. J lost 4 bases, V lost 4 bases, and 9 bases had no gene match. The CDR3 contains 15 residues. CDR1 SGHKS and CDR2 YYEKEE come from the germline V gene (reference sequence). DNA of the CDR3: TGTGCCAGCAGCCCAACCAGGACAGGGGCTTACGAGCAGTACTTC. It is translated as CASSPTRTGAYEQYF. The variable domain in full, completed from reference TRBV5-5 and TRBJ2-7, reads DAGVTQSPTHLIKTRGQQVTLRCSPISGHKSVSWYQQVLGQGPQFIFQYYEKEERGRGNFPDRFSARQFPNYSSELNVNALLLGDSALYLCASSPTRTGAYEQYFGPGTRLTVT.

The gene calls are TRBV19 and TRBJ1-5, with D maybe TRBD1 (5 bases). Germline V gives CDR1 LNHDA, CDR2 SQIVND (reference sequence). The CDR3 consists of 16 residues. The V gene lost 0 bases and the J gene lost 6 bases, with 15 bases spanning the gap. This CDR3 reads CASSIESGGPPQPQHF. In DNA, the CDR3 is TGTGCCAGTAGTATAGAGTCGGGGGGACCGCCTCAGCCCCAGCATTTT.

Notes on this clone: One junction end disagrees with the germline gene, perhaps due to a read error. The chain is built from TRBV7-7 and TRBJ1-5, with TRBD1 as a possible D gene (5 bases). This CDR3 has 20 residues. From germline, CDR1 is SSHAT and CDR2 FNYEAQ (reference sequence). CDR3 sequence (DNA): TGTGCTAGCAGCTTAGGGCCGCCAGGGCCAATTTTTAGGAGCAATCAGCCCCAGCATTTT. Encoded protein: CASSLGPPGPIFRSNQPQHF.

This rearrangement joins TRBV7-9 to TRBJ2-7, with 7 nucleotides matching TRBD2. J gave up 2 bases and V 4 bases, and 5 bases lay outside the gene matches. Germline V lookup: CDR1 SEHNR, CDR2 FQNEAQ (reference sequence). There are 14 residues in the CDR3. The CDR3 region has the DNA TGTGCCAGCAGCTCCAGCGGGACCGCCTACGAGCAGTACTTC. Residues: CASSSSGTAYEQYF.

V gene TRBV28 combines with J gene TRBJ2-5; D call uncertain. The V and J ends lost 2 bases and 2 bases respectively, with 12 bases between them. CDR1 is MDHEN and CDR2 is SYDVKM in the germline V gene. The CDR3 is made up of 15 amino acids. The CDR3 sequence is CASSLISTSQETQYF. CDR3 bases: TGTGCCAGCAGTTTAATTAGCACCTCACAAGAGACCCAGTACTTC.

The chain employs TRBV5-1 and TRBJ2-7; 9 bases match TRBD1. Germline CDR1 and CDR2: SGHRS and YFSETQ. The CDR3 consists of 16 residues. V was pared by 4 bases and J by 5 bases, with 13 bases of the junction left unmatched. The CDR3 loop reads CASSLTYPGQGDEQYF. The DNA for the CDR3 is TGCGCCAGCAGCCTCACATATCCGGGACAGGGAGACGAGCAGTACTTC.

The chain joins TRBV6-6 to TRBJ2-3, with 8 bases that match TRBD2. This CDR3 spans 15 amino acids. Germline CDR1 and CDR2: MNHNY and SVGAGI (reference sequence). The ends lost 0 bases at V and 6 bases at J; junction bases unmatched: 5. The CDR3 sequence is CASSYSRASGDTQYF. The CDR3 nucleotides read TGTGCCAGCAGTTACTCGAGAGCTAGCGGGGATACGCAGTATTTT.

The rearrangement links TRBV6-1 to TRBJ1-4, with unresolved D. Germline V gives CDR1 MNHNS, CDR2 SASEGT. The CDR3 contains 13 residues. V was cut by 8 bases and J by 4 bases, with 11 bases left in between. CDR3 DNA sequence: TGTGCCAGCGGCCAGACGGGTAATGAAAAACTGTTTTTT. Amino acids: CASGQTGNEKLFF.

This chain links TRBV27 with TRBJ1-1; D is unclear. Trimming removed 3 bases at V and 7 bases at J, with 9 bases between. Germline-derived CDR1 and CDR2 are MNHEY and SMNVEV (reference sequence). CDR3 length equals 12 residues. The CDR3 here is CASSFSGLEAFF. DNA of the CDR3: TGTGCCAGCAGTTTTAGCGGGCTTGAAGCTTTCTTT.

The CDR3 region has the DNA TGTGCCAGCAGTTGGAGGCTAGCGATTTACACCGGGGAGCTGTTTTTT. As protein: CASSWRLAIYTGELFF. This chain connects TRBV27 to TRBJ2-2; perhaps TRBD2 as D (6 bases). With 4 bases removed from V and 3 bases from J, the gap between germline ends came to 15 bases. Germline V gives CDR1 MNHEY, CDR2 SMNVEV (reference sequence). CDR3 length: 16 amino acids.

V is TRBV28 and J is TRBJ2-7; 8 bases map to TRBD2. This CDR3 region has 11 residues. Germline CDR1 reads MDHEN; CDR2 reads SYDVKM. The chain's CDR3 is CGSGGSYEQYF. In DNA form, the CDR3 reads TGTGGGTCGGGGGGGTCCTACGAGCAGTACTTC.

The chain's CDR3 is CASSDRNSGANVLTF. In DNA form, the CDR3 reads TGTGCCAGCAGTGACCGTAACTCTGGGGCCAACGTCCTGACTTTC. The chain uses TRBV2 and TRBJ2-6; unclear D gene. CDR3 size: 15 residues. Germline V gene lookup returns CDR1 SNHLY and CDR2 FYNNEI. Between the trimmed V and J ends, which lost 3 bases and 0 bases, there was a span of 6 bases.

The chain links TRBV27 to TRBJ2-1; 8 bases fit TRBD1. The V gene's germline CDR1 is MNHEY and CDR2 SMNVEV (reference sequence). V lost 6 bases to trimming and J lost 6 bases; unmatched junction nucleotides: 10. The CDR3 is 15 amino acids. The CDR3 loop is CASSPLGGQANEQFF. As DNA, the CDR3 is TGTGCCAGCAGCCCTCTAGGGGGACAGGCCAATGAGCAGTTCTTC.

V gene TRBV30 combines with J gene TRBJ2-1; 7 positions agree with TRBD2. The CDR3 is made up of 11 amino acids. V shed 3 bases and J 8 bases; nucleotides not matched to a gene: 1. The germline CDR1 and CDR2 sequences are GTSNPN and SVGIG (reference sequence). As DNA, the CDR3 is TGTGCCTGGAGGGGAGGGGATGAGCAGTTCTTC. This translates into CAWRGGDEQFF.

V and J are TRBV7-2 and TRBJ2-3; 8 positions match TRBD1. Germline V gene lookup returns CDR1 SGHTA and CDR2 FQGNSA. Trimming at V came to 2 bases and at J to 8 bases, leaving 15 bases not matched to a gene. This CDR3 region has 17 residues. The chain's CDR3 is CASSLQEARGRGATQYF. CDR3 nucleotide sequence: TGTGCCAGCAGCTTACAGGAAGCCAGGGGGCGTGGTGCTACGCAGTATTTT.

The chain links TRBV27 to TRBJ1-2; D uncertain. Per the germline V gene, CDR1 is MNHEY and CDR2 is SMNVEV (reference sequence). V was shortened by 3 bases and J by 2 bases, with 22 bases between the two germline ends. The CDR3 runs to 18 residues. Written as DNA, the CDR3 is TGTGCCAGCAGTTTTGTACCCCTAGAATTTAGCCCCAACTATGGCTACACCTTC. Amino acid sequence: CASSFVPLEFSPNYGYTF.

The chain recombines TRBV30 with TRBJ2-2, with 9 bases matching TRBD1. The CDR3 has 14 amino acids. Germline loops: CDR1 GTSNPN, CDR2 SVGIG (reference sequence). J was trimmed by 5 bases and V by 3 bases; bases with no gene match: 4. This chain's CDR3 is CAWRGTGRTGELFF. The CDR3 region has the DNA TGTGCCTGGAGAGGGACAGGGAGGACCGGGGAGCTGTTTTTT.

The rearrangement links TRBV19 to TRBJ2-5; TRBD1 agrees at 10 bases. With V trimmed by 3 bases and J by 5 bases, 9 bases remained unmatched. Germline V CDR1 and CDR2: LNHDA, SQIVND (reference sequence). This CDR3 comprises 16 residues. The CDR3 is CASSIIGTGEGETQYF. CDR3 DNA sequence: TGTGCCAGTAGTATCATCGGGACAGGGGAAGGGGAGACCCAGTACTTC.

V is TRBV7-2 and J is TRBJ2-2; 9 positions agree with TRBD2. J gave up 4 bases and V 3 bases, and 3 bases lay outside the gene matches. The CDR3 sequence is 15 residues long. Germline values: CDR1 SGHTA, CDR2 FQGNSA. The chain's CDR3 is CASSFAGGGTGELFF. The CDR3 DNA sequence: TGTGCCAGCAGCTTTGCGGGAGGGGGCACCGGGGAGCTGTTTTTT.

The chain employs TRBV30 and TRBJ2-2; weak D call: TRBD1 (5 bases). Trimming shortened V by 5 bases and J by 3 bases, and 16 bases separated the two germline ends. The CDR3 is 15 residues long. Germline-derived CDR1 and CDR2 are GTSNPN and SVGIG (reference sequence). The DNA of the CDR3 is TGTGCCTGGGATCAGGGTTATCGCGACACCGGGGAGCTGTTTTTT. Translation: CAWDQGYRDTGELFF.